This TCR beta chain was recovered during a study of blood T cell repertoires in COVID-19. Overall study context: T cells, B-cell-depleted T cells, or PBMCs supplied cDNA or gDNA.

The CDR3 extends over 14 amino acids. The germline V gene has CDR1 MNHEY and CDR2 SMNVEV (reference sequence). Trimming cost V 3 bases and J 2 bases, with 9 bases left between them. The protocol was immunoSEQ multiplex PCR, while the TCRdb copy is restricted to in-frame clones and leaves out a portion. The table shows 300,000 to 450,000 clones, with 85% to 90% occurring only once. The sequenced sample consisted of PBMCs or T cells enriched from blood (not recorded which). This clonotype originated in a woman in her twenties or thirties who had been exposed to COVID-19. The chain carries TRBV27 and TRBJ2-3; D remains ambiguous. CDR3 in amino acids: CASSLGSYTDTQYF. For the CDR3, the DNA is TGTGCCAGCAGTTTGGGCAGTTACACAGATACGCAGTATTTT.